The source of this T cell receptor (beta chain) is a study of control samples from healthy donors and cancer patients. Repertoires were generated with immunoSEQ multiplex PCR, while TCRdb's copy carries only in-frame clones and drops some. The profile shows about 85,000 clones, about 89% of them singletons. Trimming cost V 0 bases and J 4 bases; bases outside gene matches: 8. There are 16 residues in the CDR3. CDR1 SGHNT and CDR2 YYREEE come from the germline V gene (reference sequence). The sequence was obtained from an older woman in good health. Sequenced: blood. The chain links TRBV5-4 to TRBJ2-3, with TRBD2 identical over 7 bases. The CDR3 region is CASSLASGGSADTQYF. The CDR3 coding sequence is TGTGCCAGCAGCTTGGCGTCGGGAGGTTCTGCAGATACGCAGTATTTT.